The 18 T cell receptor beta chains in this list originate from one sample, sequenced in a study of technical replicates of blood from several donors. Some clones are missing from TCRdb's copy, which holds only in-frame ones; the method was immunoSEQ multiplex PCR. The data contain about 70,000 clones, 95% to 97% of them singletons. Sequencing was performed on T cells isolated from PBMCs. The receptors derive from a human donor in good health.

The chain has TRBV27 and TRBJ2-7; D perhaps matches TRBD2 (5 bases). This CDR3 region has 12 residues. V was shortened by 5 bases and J by 6 bases, with 11 bases between the two germline ends. CDR1 and CDR2 from the germline V gene are MNHEY and SMNVEV (reference sequence). DNA for the CDR3: TGTGCCAGCAGTGCGATGGGGAGCGAGCAGTACTTC. Translated: CASSAMGSEQYF.

V gene TRBV18 combines with J gene TRBJ1-1; TRBD1 agrees at 8 bases. Per germline, CDR1 KGHSH and CDR2 LQKENI. The CDR3 spans 18 residues. The junction had 21 bases not matched to a gene; V was cut back by 1 base and J by 11 bases. The CDR3 is CASSPLESGGQAPGMAFF. In DNA, the CDR3 is TGTGCCAGCTCACCACTTGAGTCGGGGGGACAGGCGCCCGGTATGGCTTTCTTT. Combining the CDR3 with reference TRBV18 and TRBJ1-1 gives the whole variable domain NAGVMQNPRHLVRRRGQEARLRCSPMKGHSHVYWYRQLPEEGLKFMVYLQKENIIDESGMPKERFSAEFPKEGPSILRIQQVVRGDSAAYFCASSPLESGGQAPGMAFFGQGTRLTVV.

This chain links TRBV14 with TRBJ2-5, with 11 bases matching TRBD1. The CDR3 spans 15 residues. In germline, CDR1 is SGHDN, CDR2 FVKESK. V lost 6 bases to trimming and J lost 7 bases; unmatched junction nucleotides: 10. The CDR3 reads CASRSGQGARRTQYF. CDR3 coding DNA: TGTGCCAGCAGATCAGGACAGGGGGCAAGGCGGACCCAGTACTTC.

This clone was counted a single time. This rearrangement joins TRBV15 to TRBJ2-1, with 12 nucleotides matching TRBD2. Germline V CDR1 and CDR2: LNHNV, YYDKDF (reference sequence). This CDR3 spans 18 amino acids. Trimming took 2 bases from V and 0 from J; bases not matched to a gene: 5. The CDR3 DNA sequence: TGTGCCACCAGCAGACTAGCGGGGGGGCTATCCTCCTACAATGAGCAGTTCTTC. Protein product: CATSRLAGGLSSYNEQFF.

The chain recombines TRBV25-1 with TRBJ2-7, with TRBD1 matching over 7 bases. Trimming at V came to 5 bases and at J to 3 bases, leaving 4 bases not matched to a gene. Germline lookup yields CDR1 MGHDK and CDR2 SYGVNS. This CDR3 is built from 13 residues. CDR3 DNA sequence: TGTGCCAGCAGTCCGGGACAGATCTACGAGCAGTACTTC. Translation: CASSPGQIYEQYF.

V gene TRBV7-3 combines with J gene TRBJ2-1; no clear D gene. V lost 2 bases, J lost 8 bases, and 7 bases lay in between. Germline-derived CDR1 and CDR2 are SGHTA and FQGTGA. The CDR3 is made up of 12 amino acids. CDR3 sequence (DNA): TGTGCCAGCAGCTTAGGTGGCCATGAGCAGTTCTTC. It is translated as CASSLGGHEQFF.

V and J are TRBV7-8 and TRBJ2-1, with 9 bases that match TRBD1. Germline V CDR1 and CDR2: SGHVS, FQNEAQ. Germline trimming cut 3 bases from V and 7 bases from J; bases unmatched to any gene: 10. This CDR3 has 16 amino acids. The CDR3 DNA sequence: TGTGCCAGCAGCTTGGGGGTTGGGACAGGGACGAATGAGCAGTTCTTC. This translates into CASSLGVGTGTNEQFF.

The chain carries TRBV19 and TRBJ1-1; possibly TRBD1 for D (6 bases). Germline CDR1 reads LNHDA; CDR2 reads SQIVND (reference sequence). The ends were cut back, 10 bases at V and 5 bases at J, with 14 bases in the middle. CDR3 length: 12 residues. The CDR3 protein is CATHFGTTEAFF. The CDR3 nucleotides read TGTGCCACCCACTTCGGGACAACTGAAGCTTTCTTT.

The rearrangement links TRBV7-9 to TRBJ2-1, with 9 positions matching TRBD1. CDR1 is SEHNR and CDR2 is FQNEAQ in the germline V gene (reference sequence). CDR3 length: 16 residues. V lost 6 bases, J lost 2 bases, and 8 bases stayed unmatched. The DNA for the CDR3 is TGTGCCAGCAGGCCTCTCCGGGACAGGGCCTACAATGAGCAGTTCTTC. Translation: CASRPLRDRAYNEQFF.

This rearrangement joins TRBV14 to TRBJ1-6; D gene uncertain. Trimming stripped 4 bases from V and 7 bases from J, with 17 bases between. CDR3 length: 16 residues. CDR1 SGHDN and CDR2 FVKESK come from the germline V gene. The CDR3 is CASSRPGEGKNSPLHF. In DNA form, the CDR3 reads TGTGCCAGCAGCCGCCCCGGGGAGGGTAAGAATTCACCCCTCCACTTT.

The rearrangement joins TRBV10-3 to TRBJ2-7; 7 bases match TRBD2. Germline values: CDR1 ENHRY, CDR2 SYGVKD. CDR3 length: 14 residues. Losses at the gene ends were 0 bases for V and 5 bases for J; bases not matched to a gene: 4. The CDR3 nucleotides read TGTGCCATCAGTGAGTCCACGGGACTAAACGAGCAGTACTTC. Its protein is CAISESTGLNEQYF.

The rearrangement uses TRBV7-6 and TRBJ1-2, with a weak D call TRBD1 (5 bases). V lost 2 bases to trimming and J lost 4 bases, with 23 bases between them. Germline lookup yields CDR1 SGHVS and CDR2 FNYEAQ. The CDR3 has 18 amino acids. The CDR3 DNA is TGTGCCAGCAGCTTACTGTGGCAGGGATCCAATCTTCTCTATGGCTACACCTTC. Its protein product is CASSLLWQGSNLLYGYTF.

This rearrangement joins TRBV6-5 to TRBJ2-3, with 13 bases lining up with TRBD2. The ends lost 6 bases at V and 3 bases at J; junction bases unmatched: 3. The CDR3 covers 15 residues. Germline CDR1 and CDR2: MNHEY and SVGAGI. This CDR3 is CASRTGLAGTDTQYF. The CDR3 DNA follows: TGTGCCAGCAGGACGGGACTAGCGGGAACAGATACGCAGTATTTT.

The chain combines TRBV4-1 with TRBJ2-3; D gene ambiguous. Germline CDR1 reads MGHRA; CDR2 reads YSYEKL. The germline V and J ends were trimmed by 1 base and 0 bases, with 11 bases remaining between them. The CDR3 consists of 16 residues. The CDR3 sequence is CASSQVFKRSTDTQYF. CDR3 coding DNA: TGCGCCAGCAGCCAAGTGTTTAAGCGAAGCACAGATACGCAGTATTTT.

The gene calls are TRBV13 and TRBJ1-2, with 8 bases lining up with TRBD1. The length of the CDR3 is 15 residues. Germline CDR1 reads PRHDT; CDR2 reads FYEKMQ (reference sequence). With 4 bases clipped from V and 3 bases from J, the junction kept 7 bases outside the gene matches. CDR3 sequence: CASSSPPQGDYGYTF. CDR3 DNA: TGTGCCAGCAGCTCACCCCCACAGGGGGACTATGGCTACACCTTC.

The chain combines TRBV6-5 with TRBJ1-5; D is unresolved. The CDR3 contains 15 residues. Germline values: CDR1 MNHEY, CDR2 SVGAGI. V was pared by 0 bases and J by 1 base, with 7 bases between. This CDR3 reads CASSYSAGSNQPQHF. CDR3 sequence (DNA): TGTGCCAGCAGTTACTCCGCGGGGAGCAATCAGCCCCAGCATTTT.

CDR3 sequence reads: CASSLSGLASYEQYF. The CDR3 DNA reads as TGTGCCAGCAGTTTAAGCGGGCTAGCCTCCTACGAGCAGTACTTC. The chain couples TRBV28 to TRBJ2-7, with D tentatively TRBD2 (6 bases). Trimming cost V 2 bases and J 0 bases, with 11 bases left between them. CDR3 length: 15 amino acids. Per the germline V gene, CDR1 is MDHEN and CDR2 is SYDVKM.

The gene calls are TRBV28 and TRBJ1-1, with a tentative D call TRBD1 (6 bases). V was pared by 9 bases and J by 0 bases, with 14 bases between. The CDR3 runs to 14 residues. The germline CDR1 and CDR2 sequences are MDHEN and SYDVKM. The CDR3, as DNA: TGTGCCAGTGTCCCGGGACACGTGAACACTGAAGCTTTCTTT. Its protein product is CASVPGHVNTEAFF.